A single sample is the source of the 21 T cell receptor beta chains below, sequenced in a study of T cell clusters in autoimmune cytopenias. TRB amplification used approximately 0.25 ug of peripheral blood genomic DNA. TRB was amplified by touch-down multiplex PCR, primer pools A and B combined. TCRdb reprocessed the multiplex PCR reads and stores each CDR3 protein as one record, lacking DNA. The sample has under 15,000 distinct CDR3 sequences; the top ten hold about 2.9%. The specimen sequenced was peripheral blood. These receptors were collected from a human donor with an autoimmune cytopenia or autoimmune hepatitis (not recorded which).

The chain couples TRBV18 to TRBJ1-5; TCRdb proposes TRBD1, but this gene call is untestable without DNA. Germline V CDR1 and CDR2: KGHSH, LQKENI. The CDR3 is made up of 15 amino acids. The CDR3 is CASSPGQGLGQPQHF.

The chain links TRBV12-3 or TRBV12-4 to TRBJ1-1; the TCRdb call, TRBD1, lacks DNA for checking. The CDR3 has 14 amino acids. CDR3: CASIRGETNTEAFF.

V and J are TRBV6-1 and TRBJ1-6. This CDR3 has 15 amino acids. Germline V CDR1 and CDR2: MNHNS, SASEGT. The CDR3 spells CASSEGTEANSPLHF.

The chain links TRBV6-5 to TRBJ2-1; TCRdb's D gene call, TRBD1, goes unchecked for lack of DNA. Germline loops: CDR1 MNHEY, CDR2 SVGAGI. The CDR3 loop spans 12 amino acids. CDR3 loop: CASSRQGNEQFF.

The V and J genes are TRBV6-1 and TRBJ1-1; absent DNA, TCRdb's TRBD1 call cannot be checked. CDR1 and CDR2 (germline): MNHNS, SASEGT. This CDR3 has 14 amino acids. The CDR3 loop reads CASSPRQGNTEAFF.

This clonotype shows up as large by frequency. CDR3 amino acids: CSVIGQGQGSYEQYF. V is TRBV29-1 and J is TRBJ2-7; as DNA is missing, the TRBD1 call by TCRdb cannot be tested. This CDR3 has 15 amino acids. CDR1 is SQVTM and CDR2 is ANQGSEA in the germline V gene.

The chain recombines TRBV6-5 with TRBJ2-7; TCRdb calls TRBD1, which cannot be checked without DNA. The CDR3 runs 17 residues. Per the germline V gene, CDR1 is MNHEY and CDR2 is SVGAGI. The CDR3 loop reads CASQAVLGGTGRYEQYF.

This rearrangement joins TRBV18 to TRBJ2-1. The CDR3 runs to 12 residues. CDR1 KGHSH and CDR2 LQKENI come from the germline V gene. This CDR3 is CASSPRYNEQFF. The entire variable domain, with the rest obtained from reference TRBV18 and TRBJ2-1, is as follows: NAGVMQNPRHLVRRRGQEARLRCSPMKGHSHVYWYRQLPEEGLKFMVYLQKENIIDESGMPKERFSAEFPKEGPSILRIQQVVRGDSAAYFCASSPRYNEQFFGPGTRLTVL.

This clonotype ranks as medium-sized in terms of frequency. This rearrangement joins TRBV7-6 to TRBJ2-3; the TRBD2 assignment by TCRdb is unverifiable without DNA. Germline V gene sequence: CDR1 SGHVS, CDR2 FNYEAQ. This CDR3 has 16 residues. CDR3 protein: CASSGSGPGNTDTQYF.

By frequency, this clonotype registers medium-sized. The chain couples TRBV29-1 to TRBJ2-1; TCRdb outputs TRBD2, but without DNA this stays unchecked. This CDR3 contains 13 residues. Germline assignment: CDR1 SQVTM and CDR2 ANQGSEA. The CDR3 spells CSVEKRESDEQFF.

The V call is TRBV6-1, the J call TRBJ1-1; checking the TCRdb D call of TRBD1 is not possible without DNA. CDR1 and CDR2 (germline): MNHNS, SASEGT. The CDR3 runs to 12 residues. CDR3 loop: CASSEWDSQAFF.

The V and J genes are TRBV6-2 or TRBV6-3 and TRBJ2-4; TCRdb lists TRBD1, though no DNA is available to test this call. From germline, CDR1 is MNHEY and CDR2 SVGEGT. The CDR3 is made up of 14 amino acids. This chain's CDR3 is CASSYVGQGYLQYF.

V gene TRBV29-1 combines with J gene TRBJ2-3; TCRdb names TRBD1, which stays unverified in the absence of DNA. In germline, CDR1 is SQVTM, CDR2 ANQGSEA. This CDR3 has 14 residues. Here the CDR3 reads CSGTGTGSTDTQYF.

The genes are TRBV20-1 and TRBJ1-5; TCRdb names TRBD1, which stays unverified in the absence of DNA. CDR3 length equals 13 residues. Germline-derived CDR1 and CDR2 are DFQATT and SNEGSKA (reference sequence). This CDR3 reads CSAPRGNNQPQHF.

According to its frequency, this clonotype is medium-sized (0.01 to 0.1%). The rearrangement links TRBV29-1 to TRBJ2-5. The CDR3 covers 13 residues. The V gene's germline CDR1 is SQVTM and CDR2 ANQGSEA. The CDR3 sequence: CSVEIEYQETQYF. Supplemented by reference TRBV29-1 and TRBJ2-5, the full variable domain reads SAVISQKPSRDICQRGTSLTIQCQVDSQVTMMFWYRQQPGQSLTLIATANQGSEATYESGFVIDKFPISRPNLTFSTLTVSNMSPEDSSIYLCSVEIEYQETQYFGPGTRLLVL.

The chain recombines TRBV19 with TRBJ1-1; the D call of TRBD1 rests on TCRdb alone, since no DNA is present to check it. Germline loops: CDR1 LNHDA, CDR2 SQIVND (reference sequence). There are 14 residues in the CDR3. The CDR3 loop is CASSAHTGNTEAFF. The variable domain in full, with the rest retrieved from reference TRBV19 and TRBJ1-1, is DGGITQSPKYLFRKEGQNVTLSCEQNLNHDAMYWYRQDPGQGLRLIYYSQIVNDFQKGDIAEGYSVSREKKESFPLTVTSAQKNPTAFYLCASSAHTGNTEAFFGQGTRLTVV.

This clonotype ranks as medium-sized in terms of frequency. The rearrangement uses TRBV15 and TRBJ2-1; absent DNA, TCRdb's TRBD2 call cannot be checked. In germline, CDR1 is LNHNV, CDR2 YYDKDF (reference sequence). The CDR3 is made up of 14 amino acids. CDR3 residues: CATSRPARGHEQFF.

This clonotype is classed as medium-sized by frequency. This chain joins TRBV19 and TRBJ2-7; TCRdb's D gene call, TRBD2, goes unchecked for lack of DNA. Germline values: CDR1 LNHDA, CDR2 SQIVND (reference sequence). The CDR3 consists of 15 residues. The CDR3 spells CASRKYAGEAYEQYF.

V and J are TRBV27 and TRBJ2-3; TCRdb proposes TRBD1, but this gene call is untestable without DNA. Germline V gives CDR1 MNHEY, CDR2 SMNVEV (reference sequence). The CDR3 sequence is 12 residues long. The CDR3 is CASSSVGGTQYF.

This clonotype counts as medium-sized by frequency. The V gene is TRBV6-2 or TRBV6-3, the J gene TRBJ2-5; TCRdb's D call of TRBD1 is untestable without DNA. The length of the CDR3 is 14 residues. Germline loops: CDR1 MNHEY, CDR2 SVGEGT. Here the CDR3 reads CASRRQVFLETQYF.

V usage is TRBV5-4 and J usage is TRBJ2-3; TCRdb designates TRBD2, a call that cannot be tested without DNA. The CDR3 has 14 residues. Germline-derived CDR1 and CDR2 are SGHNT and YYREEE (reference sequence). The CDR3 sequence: CASSLRGEGDTQYF.